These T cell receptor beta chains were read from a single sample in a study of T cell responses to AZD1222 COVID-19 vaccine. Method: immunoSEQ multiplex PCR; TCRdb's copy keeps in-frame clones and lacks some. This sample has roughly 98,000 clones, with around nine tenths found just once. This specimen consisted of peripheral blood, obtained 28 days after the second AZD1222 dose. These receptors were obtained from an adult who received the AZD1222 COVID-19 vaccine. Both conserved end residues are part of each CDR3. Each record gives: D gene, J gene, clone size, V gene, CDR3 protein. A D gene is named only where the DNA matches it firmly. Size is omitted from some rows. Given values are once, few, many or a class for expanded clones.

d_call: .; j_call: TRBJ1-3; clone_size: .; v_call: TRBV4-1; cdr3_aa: CASSHEPGHSGGNTIYF
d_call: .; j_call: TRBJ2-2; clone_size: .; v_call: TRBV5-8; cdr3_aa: CASSYQGGLFF
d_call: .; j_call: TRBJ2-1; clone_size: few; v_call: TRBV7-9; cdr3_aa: CASSLRNEQFF
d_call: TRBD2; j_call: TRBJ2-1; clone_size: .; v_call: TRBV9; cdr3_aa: CASSVGTSGSFGEQFF
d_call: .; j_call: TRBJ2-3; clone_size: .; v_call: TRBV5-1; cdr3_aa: CASIPGEAPTDTQYF
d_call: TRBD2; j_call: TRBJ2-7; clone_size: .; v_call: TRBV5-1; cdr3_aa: CASSPSSGRADEQYF
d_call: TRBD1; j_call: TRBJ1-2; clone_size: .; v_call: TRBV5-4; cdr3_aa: CASSFGTGLGRNYGYTF
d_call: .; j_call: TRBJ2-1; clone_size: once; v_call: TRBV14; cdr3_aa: CASSQDFRSARFF
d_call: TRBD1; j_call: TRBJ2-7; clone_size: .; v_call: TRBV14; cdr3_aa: CASSQDWTGHVENEQYF
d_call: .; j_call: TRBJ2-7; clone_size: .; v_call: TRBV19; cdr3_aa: CASSPRGNGVEQYF
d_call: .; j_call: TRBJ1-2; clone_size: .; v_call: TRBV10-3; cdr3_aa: CAISIDSHGYTF
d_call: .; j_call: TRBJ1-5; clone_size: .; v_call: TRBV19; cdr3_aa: CASSPSGGGQPQHF
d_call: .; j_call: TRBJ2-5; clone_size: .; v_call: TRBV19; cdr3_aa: CASSIANQETQYF
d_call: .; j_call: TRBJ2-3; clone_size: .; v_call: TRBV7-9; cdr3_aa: CAAASAGRGPDTQYF
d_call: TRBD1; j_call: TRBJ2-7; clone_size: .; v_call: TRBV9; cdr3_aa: CASSGTGTGFNEQYF
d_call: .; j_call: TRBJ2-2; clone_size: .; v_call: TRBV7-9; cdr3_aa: CASSLSLSQGNTGELFF
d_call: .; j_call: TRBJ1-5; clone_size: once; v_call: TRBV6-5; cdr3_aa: CASSHQDSNQPQHF
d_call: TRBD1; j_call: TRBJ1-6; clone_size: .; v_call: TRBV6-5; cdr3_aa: CASSFLQGRDSPLHF
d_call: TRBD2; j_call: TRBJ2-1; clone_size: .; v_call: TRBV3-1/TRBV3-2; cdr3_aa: CASRSSGREWNEQFF
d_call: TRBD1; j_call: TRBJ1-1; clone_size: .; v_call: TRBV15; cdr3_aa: CATSPGTGLSEAFF
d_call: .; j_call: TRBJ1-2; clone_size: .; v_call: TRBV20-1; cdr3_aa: CSAQGYTF
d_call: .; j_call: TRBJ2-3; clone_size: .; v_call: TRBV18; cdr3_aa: CASSPIGLGLIVDTQYF
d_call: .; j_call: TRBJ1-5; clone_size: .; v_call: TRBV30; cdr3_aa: CAWESEAGQPQHF
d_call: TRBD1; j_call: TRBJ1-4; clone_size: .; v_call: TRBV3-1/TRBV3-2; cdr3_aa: CASSQEDRGNEKLFF
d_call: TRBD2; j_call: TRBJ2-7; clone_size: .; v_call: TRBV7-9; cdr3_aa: CASSLVGSGSSYEQYF
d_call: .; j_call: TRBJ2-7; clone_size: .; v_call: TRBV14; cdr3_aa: CASSQSGSFEQYF
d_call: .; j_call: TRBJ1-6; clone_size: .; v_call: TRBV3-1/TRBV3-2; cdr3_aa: CASSQVVGGDYNSPLHF
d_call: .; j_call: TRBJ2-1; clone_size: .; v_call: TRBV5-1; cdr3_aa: CASSLVEGNEQFF
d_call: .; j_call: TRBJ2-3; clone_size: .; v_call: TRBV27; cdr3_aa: CASSRIPGDTQYF
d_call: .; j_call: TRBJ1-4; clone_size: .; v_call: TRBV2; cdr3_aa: CASSDQGLPNEKLFF
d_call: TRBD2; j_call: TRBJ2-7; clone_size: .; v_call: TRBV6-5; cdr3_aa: CASTHGGGRDEQYF
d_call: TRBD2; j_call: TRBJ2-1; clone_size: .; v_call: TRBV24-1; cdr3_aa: CATSDSTSGRDNEQFF
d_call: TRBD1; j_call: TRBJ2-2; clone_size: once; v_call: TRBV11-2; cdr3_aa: CASSLSQGVRTGELFF
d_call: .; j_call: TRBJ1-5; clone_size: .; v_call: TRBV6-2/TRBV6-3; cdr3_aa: CASSYEFPRGNQPQHF
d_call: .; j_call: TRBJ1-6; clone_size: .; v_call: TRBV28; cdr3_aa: CASSFTGVALHF
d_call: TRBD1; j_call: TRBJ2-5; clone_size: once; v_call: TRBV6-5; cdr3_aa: CASSPDRGLQETQYF
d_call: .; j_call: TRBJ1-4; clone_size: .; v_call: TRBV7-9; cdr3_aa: CASSLGTLYEKLFF
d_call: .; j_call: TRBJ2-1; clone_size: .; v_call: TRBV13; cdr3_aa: CASSPLLLSVEQFF
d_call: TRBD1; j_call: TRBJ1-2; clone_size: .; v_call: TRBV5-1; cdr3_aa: CASSFPGQENYGYTF
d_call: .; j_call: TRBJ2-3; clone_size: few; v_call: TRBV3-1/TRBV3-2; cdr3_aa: CASSQVTNTDTQYF
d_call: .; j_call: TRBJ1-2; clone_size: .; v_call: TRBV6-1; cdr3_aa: CASSEATVSRGYTF
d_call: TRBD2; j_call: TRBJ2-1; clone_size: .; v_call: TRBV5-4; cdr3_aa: CASSSPGTSGGGRQQFF
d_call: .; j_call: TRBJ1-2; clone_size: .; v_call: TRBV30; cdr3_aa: CAWSVWENYGYTF
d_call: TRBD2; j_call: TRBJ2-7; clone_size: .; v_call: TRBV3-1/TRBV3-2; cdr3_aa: CASSRGGLAVYEQYF
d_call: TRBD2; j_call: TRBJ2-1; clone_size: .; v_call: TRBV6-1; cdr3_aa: CASSEPTSGLRHIYNEQFF
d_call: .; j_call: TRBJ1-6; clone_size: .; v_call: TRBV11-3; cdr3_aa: CASSLGRDGNSPLHF
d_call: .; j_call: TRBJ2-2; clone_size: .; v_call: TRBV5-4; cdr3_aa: CASSLASYSGELFF
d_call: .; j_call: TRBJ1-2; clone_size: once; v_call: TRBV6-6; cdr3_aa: CASSYSGEAIYGYTF
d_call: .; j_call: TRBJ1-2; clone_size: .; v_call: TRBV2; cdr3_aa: CASIVQESDGYTF
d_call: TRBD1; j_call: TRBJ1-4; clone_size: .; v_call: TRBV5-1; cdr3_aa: CASSLGQGARGEKLFF
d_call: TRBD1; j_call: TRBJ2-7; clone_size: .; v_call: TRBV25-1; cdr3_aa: CASSGWDRGYEQYF
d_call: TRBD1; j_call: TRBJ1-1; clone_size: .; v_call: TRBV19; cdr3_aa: CASSGQGRDEAFF
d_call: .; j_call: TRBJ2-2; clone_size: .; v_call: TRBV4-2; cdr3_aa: CASSQDPDRRTGELFF
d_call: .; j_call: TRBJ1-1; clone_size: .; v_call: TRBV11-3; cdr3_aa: CASSILSGTEAFF
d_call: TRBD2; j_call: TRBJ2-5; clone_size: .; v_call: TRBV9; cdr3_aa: CASSWRGEETQYF